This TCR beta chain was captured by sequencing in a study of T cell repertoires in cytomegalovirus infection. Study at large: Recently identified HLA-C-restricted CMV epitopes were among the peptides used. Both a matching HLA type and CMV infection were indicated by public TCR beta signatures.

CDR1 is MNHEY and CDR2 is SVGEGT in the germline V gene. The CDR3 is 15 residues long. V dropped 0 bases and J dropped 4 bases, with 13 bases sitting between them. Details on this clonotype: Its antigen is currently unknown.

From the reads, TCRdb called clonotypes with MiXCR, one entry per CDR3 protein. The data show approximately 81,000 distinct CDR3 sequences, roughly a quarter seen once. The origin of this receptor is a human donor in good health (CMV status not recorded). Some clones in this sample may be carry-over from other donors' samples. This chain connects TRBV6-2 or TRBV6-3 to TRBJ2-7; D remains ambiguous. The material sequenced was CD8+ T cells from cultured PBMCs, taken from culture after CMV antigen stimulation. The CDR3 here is CASSYSGQRIYEQYF. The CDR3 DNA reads TGTGCCAGCAGTTACTCAGGCCAGAGGATATACGAGCAGTACTTC.